These T cell receptor beta chains were read from a single sample in a study of blood T cell repertoires in COVID-19. Clones were sequenced by immunoSEQ multiplex PCR, and TCRdb holds only the in-frame ones, with some missing. The sample contains some 300,000 clones, about 90% of which appear only once. The specimen was PBMCs or T cells enriched from blood (not recorded which). The receptors stem from a woman aged 18-30 years with acute COVID-19. Each CDR3 is given with its conserved first and last residue. Part of the rows lack a size; the others show once, few, many or a class for expanded clones.

TRBV19 | . | CASSSGPGQGLFTNTEAFF
TRBV6-5 | . | CASSYSGTVEQFF
TRBV9 | . | CASSVGGSEQPQHF
TRBV27 | . | CASSLNPSYEQYF
TRBV7-6 | once | CASSTGRSAFF
TRBV2 | . | CASSFGTGMDTQYF
TRBV19 | . | CASSSLTRTQYF
TRBV5-1 | . | CASSFGTDTQYF
TRBV12-3/TRBV12-4 | . | CASSSLEKLFF
TRBV24-1 | once | CATSDSGQGGSNQPQHF
TRBV5-1 | . | CASSYRDRGGQYF
TRBV11-3 | . | CASSLDQGGSSSYNEQFF
TRBV7-2 | . | CASSYTGNSNQPQHF
TRBV6-5 | . | CASRGQAPYEQYF
TRBV3-1/TRBV3-2 | . | CASSQSAGPEFF
TRBV13 | once | CASSPPRLAWDEQFF
TRBV19 | . | CASRQKNTEAFF
TRBV15 | . | CATSRGAGEGTDTQYF
TRBV9 | . | CASSPRGDSLNTEAFF
TRBV20-1 | . | CSAPKSYEQYF
TRBV6-6 | . | CASSSQYYGYTF
TRBV6-5 | . | CASSSPDRVGEQYF
TRBV27 | . | CASSVGLAGGVLGEQFF
TRBV11-3 | . | CASSRVAEIYEQYF
TRBV18 | few | CASSPGQGAYEQYF
TRBV28 | once | CASITGYQPQHF
TRBV15 | . | CATSRGPGEQFF
TRBV19 | . | CAAGYQETQYF
TRBV7-9 | . | CASSLGGLLSTGELFF
TRBV3-1/TRBV3-2 | . | CASSARDRETEAFF
TRBV19 | . | CASSTGQPREKLFF
TRBV19 | few | CASSDGRAGEQFF
TRBV24-1 | . | CATSDLWDSPQFF
TRBV10-3 | . | CAINRGESSYNEQFF
TRBV7-3 | . | CASSLGPRGGANVLTF
TRBV4-2 | . | CASSQDRGNSPLHF
TRBV7-2 | . | CASRPPGLQETQYF
TRBV7-3 | . | CASSFQVDSPLHF
TRBV5-1 | . | CASSTRQGPADTQYF
TRBV27 | . | CASSLSGDRGSSTIYF
TRBV6-1 | . | CASSEQVSYYGYTF
TRBV11-3 | . | CASSPRLVNSPLHF
TRBV15 | . | CATSREVVGTGATDTQYF
TRBV9 | . | CASSGQGAWQPQHF
TRBV15 | . | CATSRDEGRIGYTF
TRBV2 | . | CASTDAGGMSTEAFF